This T cell receptor beta chain is drawn from a study of cytomegalovirus exposure and HLA in healthy donors. Study-wide results and limits: A few CMV-associated chains were confirmed in vitro to be specific for CMV antigens.

PCR used 60 Vbeta primers and 13 Jbeta primers. Some clones are missing from TCRdb's copy, which holds only in-frame ones; the method was immunoSEQ multiplex PCR. The repertoire includes about 120,000 clones, around three quarters of them detected once, and roughly 2% sits in the top ten. About this clone: Antigen specificity is unknown.

CDR1 is MNHNY, CDR2 SVGAGI, per germline (reference sequence). This CDR3 has 15 residues. V was shortened by 2 bases and J by 3 bases, with 11 bases between the two germline ends. This clonotype originated in a man between 18 and 29 years old in good health and CMV-seronegative. V is TRBV6-6 and J is TRBJ2-1; D perhaps matches TRBD1 (5 bases). The sequencing sample was made of PBMCs. This CDR3 reads CASSYNVQGYNEQFF. For the CDR3, the DNA is TGTGCCAGCAGTTACAATGTTCAGGGCTACAATGAGCAGTTCTTC.